This TCR beta chain was sequenced during a study of T cell repertoires in cytomegalovirus infection. Using its own MiXCR run on the reads, TCRdb lists one record per CDR3 protein. The sample records some 170,000 distinct CDR3 sequences, approximately 17% being singletons. Comments on this clonotype: Its specificity is unknown.

The CDR3 length is 14 residues. V lost 6 bases and J lost 2, with 12 bases in between. Findings of the study overall: The ex vivo response was dominated by HLA-C-restricted CMV-specific TCR beta clonotypes.

The sample taken for sequencing was CD8+ T cells from PBMCs. The sequence came from a human donor in good health (CMV status not recorded). Some clones in this sample may be carry-over from other donors' samples. The chain joins TRBV23-1 to TRBJ2-3; D might be TRBD1 (7 bases). TRBV23-1 is designated an ORF whose function remains uncertain. The CDR3 DNA is TGCGCCAGCAGGCGGGACAGAGACACAGATACGCAGTATTTT. This gives the protein CASRRDRDTDTQYF.